This TCR beta chain comes out of a study of regulatory T cells in long-lasting Graves disease. General observations from the study: Persistent disease showed a preference for TRBV28, TRBJ1-2 and TRBJ2-5. Accuracy may have suffered from the small sample size.

This clonotype occurred many times. Its antigen remains unidentified. This sample's time point: persistent/refractory GD, antithyroid drugs over 5 years with positive TRAb. After RNA was extracted from PBMCs, the TCR library was made from it. Each of the patients was recruited from an endocrinology department situated in Xi'an, China. With 8 bases removed from V and 3 bases from J, the gap between germline ends came to 14 bases. Germline CDR1 reads MDHEN; CDR2 reads SYDVKM. CDR3 length equals 13 residues. Arm-PCR of CDR3 regions with iRepertoire HTBI primers generated TCR beta libraries. TCRdb reprocessed the multiplex PCR reads with MiXCR, giving one entry per CDR3 protein. The sample consists of approximately 440,000 distinct CDR3 sequences, 23% of them appearing once.

Sequencing was performed on peripheral blood mononuclear cells (PBMCs), taken when the disease was refractory, from a patient treated with antithyroid drugs. The chain couples TRBV28 to TRBJ2-7, with D unclear. The TCR was taken from a female donor with Graves disease. The CDR3 reads CASGWRNLYEQYF. As DNA, the CDR3 is TGTGCCAGCGGATGGCGGAACCTCTACGAGCAGTACTTC.